Many counts were recorded for the clone carrying this T cell receptor beta chain. The sample originates from a study of T cells in Graves' hyperthyroidism and ophthalmopathy. Using RNA transcripts as the source, TCR beta CDR3 regions were amplified. With the HTBI primer set, the TCR CDR3 went through a first round of RT-PCR. One entry per CDR3 protein, called by TCRdb with MiXCR from the multiplex PCR reads. The sample has fewer than 500,000 distinct CDR3 sequences, around 15% seen once. Material for sequencing was blood. The TCR originated in a woman in her twenties or thirties with Graves' ophthalmopathy.

CDR3 sequence: CSARDSTTANEKLFF. The CDR3, as DNA: TGCAGTGCTAGAGATTCCACGACAGCTAATGAAAAACTGTTTTTT. The V and J genes are TRBV20-1 and TRBJ1-4; D possibly corresponds to TRBD1 (5 bases). Trimming took 0 bases from V and 3 from J, leaving 11 bases between them. Germline V gene lookup returns CDR1 DFQATT and CDR2 SNEGSKA (reference sequence). This CDR3 region has 15 residues.